These 2 T cell receptor beta chains originate from one sample sequenced in a study of blood T cell repertoires in COVID-19. Libraries were prepared by immunoSEQ multiplex PCR; TCRdb keeps only in-frame clonotypes and omits some of them. The sample has around 140,000 clones, roughly 88% seen once. The sample taken for sequencing was peripheral blood. These TCRs come from a man in his fifties or sixties with acute or convalescent COVID-19.

The chain links TRBV4-2 to TRBJ2-3; D call uncertain. This CDR3 has 15 amino acids. Trimming took 3 bases from V and 4 from J, leaving 14 bases between them. Germline-derived CDR1 and CDR2 are LGHNA and YNFKEQ. The CDR3 reads CASSQPTTPPDTQYF. The CDR3 DNA is TGTGCCAGCAGCCAGCCTACTACTCCCCCAGATACGCAGTATTTT.

This sequence joins TRBV15 and TRBJ2-3, with D possibly being TRBD1 (6 bases). This CDR3 is 16 amino acids long. Germline V CDR1 and CDR2: LNHNV, YYDKDF (reference sequence). V was pared by 5 bases and J by 0 bases, with 15 bases between. The CDR3 DNA follows: TGTGCCACCAGCGGCGGACAGTCCCCTAGCACAGATACGCAGTATTTT. This sequence encodes CATSGGQSPSTDTQYF.